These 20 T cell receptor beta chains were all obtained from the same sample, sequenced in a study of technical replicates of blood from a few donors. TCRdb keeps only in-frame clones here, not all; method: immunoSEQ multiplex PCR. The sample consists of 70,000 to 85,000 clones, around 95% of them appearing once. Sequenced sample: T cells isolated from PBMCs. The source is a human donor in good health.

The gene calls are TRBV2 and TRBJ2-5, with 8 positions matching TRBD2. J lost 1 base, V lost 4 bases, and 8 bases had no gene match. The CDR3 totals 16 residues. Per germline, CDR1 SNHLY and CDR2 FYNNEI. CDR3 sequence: CASSGPRGRFQETQYF. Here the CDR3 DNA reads TGTGCCAGCAGTGGGCCTCGCGGGAGGTTCCAAGAGACCCAGTACTTC.

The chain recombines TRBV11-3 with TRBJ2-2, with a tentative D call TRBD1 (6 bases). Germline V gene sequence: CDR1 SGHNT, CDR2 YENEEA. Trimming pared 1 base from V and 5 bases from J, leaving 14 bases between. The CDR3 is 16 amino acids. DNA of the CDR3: TGTGCCAGCAGCTTAGGTGGCAGGGGATTTACCGGGGAGCTGTTTTTT. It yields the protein CASSLGGRGFTGELFF.

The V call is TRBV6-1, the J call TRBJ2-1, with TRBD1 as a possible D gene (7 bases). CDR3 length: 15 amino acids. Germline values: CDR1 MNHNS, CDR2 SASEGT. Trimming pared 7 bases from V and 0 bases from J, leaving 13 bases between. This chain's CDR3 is CASTEGASSYNEQFF. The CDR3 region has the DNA TGTGCCAGCACGGAGGGGGCCAGCTCCTACAATGAGCAGTTCTTC.

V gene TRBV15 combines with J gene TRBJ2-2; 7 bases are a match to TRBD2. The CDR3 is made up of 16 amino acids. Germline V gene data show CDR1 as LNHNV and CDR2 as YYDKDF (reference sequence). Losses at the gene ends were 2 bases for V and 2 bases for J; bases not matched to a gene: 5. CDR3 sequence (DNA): TGTGCCACCAGCAGACGGACTAGTCCCAACACCGGGGAGCTGTTTTTT. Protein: CATSRRTSPNTGELFF.

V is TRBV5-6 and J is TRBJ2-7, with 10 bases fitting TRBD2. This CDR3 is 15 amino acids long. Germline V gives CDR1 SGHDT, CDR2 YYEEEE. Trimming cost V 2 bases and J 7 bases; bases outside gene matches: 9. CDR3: CASSFSLAGIGEQYF. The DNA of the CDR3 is TGTGCCAGCAGCTTTTCACTAGCGGGAATCGGTGAGCAGTACTTC.

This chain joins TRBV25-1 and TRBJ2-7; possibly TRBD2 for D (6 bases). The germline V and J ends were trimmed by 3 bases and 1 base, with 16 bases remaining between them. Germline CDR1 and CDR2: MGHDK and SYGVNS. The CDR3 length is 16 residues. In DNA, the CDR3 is TGTGCCAGCAGTGAGATTGGGACTGAATTTTCCTACGAGCAGTACTTC. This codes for CASSEIGTEFSYEQYF.

The CDR3 spells CASRRAGTFPPNTEAFF. CDR3 sequence (DNA): TGCGCCAGCAGAAGAGCCGGGACATTCCCCCCGAACACTGAAGCTTTCTTT. The chain links TRBV10-1 to TRBJ1-1; D is possibly TRBD1 (6 bases). CDR1 WNHNN and CDR2 SYGVQD come from the germline V gene (reference sequence). CDR3 length: 17 residues. V was pared by 6 bases and J by 1 base, with 21 bases between.

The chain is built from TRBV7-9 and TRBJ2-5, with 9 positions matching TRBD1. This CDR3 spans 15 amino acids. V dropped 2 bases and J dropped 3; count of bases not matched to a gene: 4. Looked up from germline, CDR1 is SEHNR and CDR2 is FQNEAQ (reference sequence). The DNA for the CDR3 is TGTGCCAGCAGCTTATCGGACAGGGGCGAAGAGACCCAGTACTTC. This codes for CASSLSDRGEETQYF.

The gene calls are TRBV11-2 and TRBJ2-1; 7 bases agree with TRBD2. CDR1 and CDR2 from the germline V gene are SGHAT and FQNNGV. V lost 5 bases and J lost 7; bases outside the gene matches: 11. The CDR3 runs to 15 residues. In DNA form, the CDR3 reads TGTGCCAGCAGCCGGAGCCGGACTAGTACGAATGAGCAGTTCTTC. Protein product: CASSRSRTSTNEQFF.

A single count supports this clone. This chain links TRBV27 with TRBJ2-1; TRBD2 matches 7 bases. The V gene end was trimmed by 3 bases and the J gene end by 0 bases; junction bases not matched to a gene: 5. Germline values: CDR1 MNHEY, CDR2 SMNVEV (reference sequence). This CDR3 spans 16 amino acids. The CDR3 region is CASSLSLADSYNEQFF. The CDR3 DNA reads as TGTGCCAGCAGTTTGTCCCTAGCGGACTCCTACAATGAGCAGTTCTTC.

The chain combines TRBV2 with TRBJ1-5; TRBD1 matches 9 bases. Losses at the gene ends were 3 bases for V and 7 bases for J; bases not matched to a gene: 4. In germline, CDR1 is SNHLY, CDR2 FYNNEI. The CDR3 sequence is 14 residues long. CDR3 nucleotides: TGTGCCAGCAGTGATACAGGGGGCTCGCAGCCCCAGCATTTT. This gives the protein CASSDTGGSQPQHF.

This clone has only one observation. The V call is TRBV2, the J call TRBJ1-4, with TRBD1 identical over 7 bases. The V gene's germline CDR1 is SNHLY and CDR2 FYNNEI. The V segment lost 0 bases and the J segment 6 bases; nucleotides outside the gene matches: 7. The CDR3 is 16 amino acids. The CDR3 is CASSEAFRGDYEKLFF. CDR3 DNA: TGTGCCAGCAGTGAAGCCTTCAGGGGGGATTATGAAAAACTGTTTTTT.

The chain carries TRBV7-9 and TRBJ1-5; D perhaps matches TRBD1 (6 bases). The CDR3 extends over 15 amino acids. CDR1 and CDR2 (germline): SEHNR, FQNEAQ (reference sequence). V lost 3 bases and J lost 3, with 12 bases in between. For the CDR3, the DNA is TGTGCCAGCAGCTTCGGCGGGGGCCTCAATCAGCCCCAGCATTTT. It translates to CASSFGGGLNQPQHF.

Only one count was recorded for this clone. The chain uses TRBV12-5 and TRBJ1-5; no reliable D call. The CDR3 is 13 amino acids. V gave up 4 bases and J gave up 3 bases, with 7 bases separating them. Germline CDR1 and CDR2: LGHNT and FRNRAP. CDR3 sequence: CASGSGSNQPQHF. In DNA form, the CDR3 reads TGTGCTAGTGGTTCGGGTTCCAATCAGCCCCAGCATTTT.

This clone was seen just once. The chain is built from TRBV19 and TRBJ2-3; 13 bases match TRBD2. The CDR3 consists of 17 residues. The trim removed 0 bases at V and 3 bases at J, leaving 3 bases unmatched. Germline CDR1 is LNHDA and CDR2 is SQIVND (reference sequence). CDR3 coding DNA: TGTGCCAGTAGTATAGATGCGACTAGCGGGGGGACAGATACGCAGTATTTT. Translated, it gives CASSIDATSGGTDTQYF.

In nucleotides, the CDR3 is TGTGCCAGCAGCTTAGGCGGGTTTACCGAAGCTTTCTTT. Translating it yields CASSLGGFTEAFF. V and J are TRBV7-9 and TRBJ1-1; D is undetermined. Germline V gene lookup returns CDR1 SEHNR and CDR2 FQNEAQ (reference sequence). The V gene lost 1 base and the J gene lost 8 bases, with 11 bases spanning the gap. This CDR3 spans 13 amino acids.

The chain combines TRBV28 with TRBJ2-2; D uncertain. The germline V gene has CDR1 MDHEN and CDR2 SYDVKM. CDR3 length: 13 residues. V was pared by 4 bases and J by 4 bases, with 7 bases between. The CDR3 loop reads CASSSPSTGELFF. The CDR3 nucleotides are TGTGCCAGCAGTTCCCCTTCCACCGGGGAGCTGTTTTTT.

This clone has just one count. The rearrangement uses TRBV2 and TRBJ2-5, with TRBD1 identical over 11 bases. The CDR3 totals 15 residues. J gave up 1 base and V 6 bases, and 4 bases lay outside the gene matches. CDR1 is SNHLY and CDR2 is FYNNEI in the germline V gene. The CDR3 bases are TGTGCCAGCAGCTCCGGGACAGGGGGCCAAGAGACCCAGTACTTC. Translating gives CASSSGTGGQETQYF. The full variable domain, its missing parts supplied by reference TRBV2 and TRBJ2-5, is EPEVTQTPSHQVTQMGQEVILRCVPISNHLYFYWYRQILGQKVEFLVSFYNNEISEKSEIFDDQFSVERPDGSNFTLKIRSTKLEDSAMYFCASSSGTGGQETQYFGPGTRLLVL.

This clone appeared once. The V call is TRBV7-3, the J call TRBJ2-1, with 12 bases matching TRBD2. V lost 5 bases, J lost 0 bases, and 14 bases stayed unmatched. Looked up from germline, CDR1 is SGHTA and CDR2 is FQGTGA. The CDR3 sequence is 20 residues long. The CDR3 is CASSAPSSGGAPSSYNEQFF. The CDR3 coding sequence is TGTGCCAGCAGCGCCCCCTCTAGCGGGGGGGCCCCTTCCTCCTACAATGAGCAGTTCTTC.

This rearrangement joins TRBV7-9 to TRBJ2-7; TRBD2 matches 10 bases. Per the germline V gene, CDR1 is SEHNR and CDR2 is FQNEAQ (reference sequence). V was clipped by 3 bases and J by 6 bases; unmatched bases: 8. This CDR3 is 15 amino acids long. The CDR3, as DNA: TGTGCCAGCAGCTTGAGGTCTAGCGGGAGTCGCGAGCAGTACTTC. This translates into CASSLRSSGSREQYF. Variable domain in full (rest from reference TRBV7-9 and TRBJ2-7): DTGVSQNPRHKITKRGQNVTFRCDPISEHNRLYWYRQTLGQGPEFLTYFQNEAQLEKSRLLSDRFSAERPKGSFSTLEIQRTEQGDSAMYLCASSLRSSGSREQYFGPGTRLTVT.